The 9 T cell receptor beta chains below all came from one sample that was sequenced in a study of molecular identifiers for immune sequencing clone quantification. From the PCR reads, TCRdb called clonotypes with MiXCR, one entry per CDR3 protein. This table holds 460,000 or so distinct CDR3 sequences, less than 30% found once. Material for sequencing was naive CD8+ T cells from blood, with Jurkat cell RNA spiked in. Subset in this sample: FACS-sorted CD8+CD4-CCR7+CD45RA+ naive T cells. All receptors come from a human donor in good health. Some libraries in this study had Jurkat cell RNA spiked in.

This chain connects TRBV10-3 to TRBJ1-4; D uncertain. The CDR3 totals 13 residues. The germline V gene encodes CDR1 ENHRY and CDR2 SYGVKD. V shed 1 base and J shed 4 bases, with 4 bases lying between them. CDR3 protein: CAISEWDNEKLFF. The DNA of the CDR3 is TGTGCCATCAGTGAGTGGGATAATGAAAAACTGTTTTTT.

This sequence joins TRBV4-3 and TRBJ2-5; D is possibly TRBD1 (6 bases). V was clipped by 3 bases and J by 2 bases, with 10 bases between them. The germline CDR1 and CDR2 sequences are LGHNA and YSLEER. This CDR3 contains 14 residues. The CDR3 region is CASSQFQGQETQYF. The CDR3 DNA sequence: TGCGCCAGCAGCCAGTTTCAGGGGCAAGAGACCCAGTACTTC.

This clonotype was recorded many times. The rearrangement links TRBV7-6 to TRBJ2-3, with D unresolved. Trimming shortened V by 5 bases and J by 5 bases, and 14 bases separated the two germline ends. The CDR3 has 14 amino acids. Germline V gene data show CDR1 as SGHVS and CDR2 as FNYEAQ. As DNA, the CDR3 is TGTGCCAGCAGCCCGGACCCGTTTAAAGATACGCAGTATTTT. Its translation is CASSPDPFKDTQYF.

This clonotype has just a few counts. The chain has TRBV7-9 and TRBJ1-1; tentative D call: TRBD1 (5 bases). V lost 5 bases and J 13 bases, leaving 29 bases between the germline ends. Germline V CDR1 and CDR2: SEHNR, FQNEAQ (reference sequence). The CDR3 consists of 16 residues. The CDR3 here is CASSGLPGLLKTGYFF. The CDR3 DNA is TGTGCCAGCAGCGGACTGCCGGGACTACTAAAAACCGGTTATTTCTTT.

At least ten counts were recorded for this clonotype. The chain couples TRBV7-8 to TRBJ1-1, with 7 bases aligning to TRBD1. Germline CDR1 reads SGHVS; CDR2 reads FQNEAQ. V lost 4 bases and J lost 5; bases outside the gene matches: 13. This CDR3 is built from 16 residues. The CDR3 here is CASSSPGGDGTTEAFF. In DNA, the CDR3 is TGTGCCAGCAGCTCCCCAGGGGGGGACGGGACGACTGAAGCTTTCTTT.

In this sample, this clonotype turned up a few times. The chain joins TRBV7-8 to TRBJ1-1, with TRBD1 matching 7 bases. There are 15 residues in the CDR3. Germline V gene data show CDR1 as SGHVS and CDR2 as FQNEAQ. V shed 1 base and J 5 bases; nucleotides not matched to a gene: 7. The CDR3 DNA is TGTGCCAGCAGCTTAGAACCAGGGGGATGGACTGAAGCTTTCTTT. Protein sequence: CASSLEPGGWTEAFF. Drawing the rest from reference TRBV7-8 and TRBJ1-1, the complete variable domain is GAGVSQSPRYKVAKRGQDVALRCDPISGHVSLFWYQQALGQGPEFLTYFQNEAQLDKSGLPSDRFFAERPEGSVSTLKIQRTQQEDSAVYLCASSLEPGGWTEAFFGQGTRLTVV.

With regard to this clonotype: This could be a read error, since a much larger clone is one nucleotide away. The chain employs TRBV23-1 and TRBJ2-5; D is perhaps TRBD1 (6 bases). TRBV23-1 is flagged as an ORF with uncertain function. The CDR3 loop spans 15 amino acids. CDR3 sequence (DNA): TGCGCCAACAGTCCCCCCGGGACAATCCAAGAGACCCAGTACTTC. Translation: CANSPPGTIQETQYF.

This clonotype was seen a few times. The rearrangement uses TRBV23-1 and TRBJ1-4, with 7 bases fitting TRBD1. TRBV23-1 is recorded as an ORF, its role being uncertain. Trimming at V came to 0 bases and at J to 7 bases, leaving 11 bases not matched to a gene. CDR3 size: 17 residues. The CDR3 is CASSQSGSETGSEKLFF. The CDR3 DNA follows: TGCGCCAGCAGTCAATCAGGATCAGAGACAGGGAGTGAAAAACTGTTTTTT.

This clonotype was counted only a few times. The gene calls are TRBV7-2 and TRBJ2-7, with 9 bases that match TRBD1. The CDR3 has 17 amino acids. The trim removed 2 bases at V and 4 bases at J, leaving 12 bases unmatched. The V gene's germline CDR1 is SGHTA and CDR2 FQGNSA. In nucleotides, the CDR3 is TGTGCCAGCAGCTTAAAAGGGGGGGACAGGGTGGCGTACGAGCAGTACTTC. This encodes CASSLKGGDRVAYEQYF.